A single sample gave rise to the 5 T cell receptor beta chains below, sequenced in a study of T-cell memory formation after mild COVID-19. Using its own MiXCR run on the 5' RACE reads, TCRdb lists one record per CDR3 protein. The table shows under 250,000 distinct CDR3 sequences, with over 9.5% occurring only once. Sequencing was carried out using PBMCs or a T cell subset sorted from them (not recorded which). The receptors shown here come from a man aged 18 to 30 who had mild COVID-19 (a few samples of this study predate the infection). Cell type and time point are not known.

This sequence joins TRBV4-2 and TRBJ1-1, with D possibly matching TRBD1 (6 bases). The germline V gene has CDR1 LGHNA and CDR2 YNFKEQ. The CDR3 consists of 15 residues. With 1 base removed from V and 10 bases from J, the gap between germline ends came to 19 bases. In DNA, the CDR3 is TGTGCCAGCAGCCAAGTGGGGGCAGGAAAAGTAGGAGCTTTCTTT. The encoded protein is CASSQVGAGKVGAFF.

The V and J genes are TRBV7-9 and TRBJ1-2, with D maybe TRBD1 (5 bases). CDR1 is SEHNR and CDR2 is FQNEAQ in the germline V gene (reference sequence). The V end lost 3 bases, the J end lost 0 bases, and 14 bases lay between the germline ends. The CDR3 has 16 residues. The CDR3 spells CASSFGAPDANYGYTF. The CDR3 coding sequence is TGTGCCAGCAGCTTTGGGGCCCCGGACGCTAACTATGGCTACACCTTC.

This clonotype has a handful of counts. The chain combines TRBV6-5 with TRBJ2-7; 8 bases align to TRBD2. The V segment lost 6 bases and the J segment 3 bases; nucleotides outside the gene matches: 10. CDR1 and CDR2 (germline): MNHEY, SVGAGI. CDR3 length equals 15 residues. CDR3 nucleotides: TGTGCCAGCAGCCCTGACGGGGGGGGCCTCTACGAGCAGTACTTC. It codes for CASSPDGGGLYEQYF.

CDR3 sequence reads: CASSLYGGGATDTQYF. CDR3 in DNA: TGTGCCAGCAGCTTATATGGCGGGGGGGCTACAGATACGCAGTATTTT. This chain joins TRBV7-3 and TRBJ2-3; 9 positions agree with TRBD2. CDR1 is SGHTA and CDR2 is FQGTGA in the germline V gene. The CDR3 length is 16 residues. Trimming cost V 2 bases and J 3 bases; bases outside gene matches: 6.

This clonotype appeared a few times. The V gene is TRBV24-1, the J gene TRBJ2-3, with TRBD2 as a possible D gene (6 bases). Trimming removed 5 bases from V and 3 bases from J, with 17 bases in between. The CDR3 spans 16 residues. Germline-derived CDR1 and CDR2 are KGHDR and SFDVKD. CDR3 protein: CATSARARGWTDTQYF. The CDR3 DNA reads as TGTGCCACCAGTGCCCGGGCGCGGGGATGGACAGATACGCAGTATTTT.